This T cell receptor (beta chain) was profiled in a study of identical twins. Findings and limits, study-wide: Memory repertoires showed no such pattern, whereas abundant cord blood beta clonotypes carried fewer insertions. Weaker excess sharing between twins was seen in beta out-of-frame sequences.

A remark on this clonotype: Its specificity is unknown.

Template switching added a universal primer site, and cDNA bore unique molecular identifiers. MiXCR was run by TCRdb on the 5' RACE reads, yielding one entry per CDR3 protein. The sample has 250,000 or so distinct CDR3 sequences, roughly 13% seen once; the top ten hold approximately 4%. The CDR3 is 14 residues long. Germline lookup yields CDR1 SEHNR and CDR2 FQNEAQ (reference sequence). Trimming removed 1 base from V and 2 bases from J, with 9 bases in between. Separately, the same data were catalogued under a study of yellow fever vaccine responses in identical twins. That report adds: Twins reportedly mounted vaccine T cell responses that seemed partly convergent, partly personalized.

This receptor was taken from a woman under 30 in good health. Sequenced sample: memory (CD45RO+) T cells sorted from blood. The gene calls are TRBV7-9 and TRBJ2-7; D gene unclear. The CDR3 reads CASSLDGSPYEQYF. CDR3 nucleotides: TGTGCCAGCAGCTTAGACGGCAGTCCCTACGAGCAGTACTTC.